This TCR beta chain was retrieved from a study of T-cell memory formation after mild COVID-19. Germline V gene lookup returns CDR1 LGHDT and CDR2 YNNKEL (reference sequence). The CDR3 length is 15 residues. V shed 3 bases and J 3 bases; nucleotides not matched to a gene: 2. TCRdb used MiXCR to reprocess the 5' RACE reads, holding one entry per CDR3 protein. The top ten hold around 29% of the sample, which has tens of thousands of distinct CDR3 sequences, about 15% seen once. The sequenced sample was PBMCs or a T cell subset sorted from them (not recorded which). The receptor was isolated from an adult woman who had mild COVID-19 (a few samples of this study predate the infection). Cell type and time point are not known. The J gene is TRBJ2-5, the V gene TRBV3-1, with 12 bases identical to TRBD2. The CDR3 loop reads CASSHRLAGEETQYF. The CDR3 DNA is TGTGCCAGCAGCCACAGACTAGCGGGGGAAGAGACCCAGTACTTC.